The 25 T cell receptor beta chains below were found in one sample sequenced in a study of CD8 T cells in ankylosing spondylitis. Overall study findings and caveats: For ankylosing spondylitis blood, a TCR beta motif of seven to nine highly homologous variants appeared characteristic.

Antigens for these TCRs are unknown. TCRdb reanalysed the 5' RACE reads using MiXCR and keeps one entry per CDR3 protein. The profile shows 350,000 to 550,000 distinct CDR3 sequences, approximately 26% of them singletons. The specimen was blood, either unsorted or a sorted T cell fraction (not recorded which). These receptors were taken from a male donor with ankylosing spondylitis.

DNA of the CDR3: TGCGCCAGCAGCCCTGGTCGGGAGTGGTACTATGGCTACACCTTC. Translating gives CASSPGREWYYGYTF. The rearrangement links TRBV5-1 to TRBJ1-2; D not resolved. This CDR3 is 15 amino acids long. CDR1 and CDR2 (germline): SGHRS, YFSETQ. V dropped 4 bases and J dropped 3 bases, with 16 bases sitting between them.

The J gene is TRBJ1-4, the V gene TRBV11-2; possible D gene TRBD1, 5 bases. Trimming left V 2 bases short and J 7 bases short, with 11 bases between. The CDR3 has 14 residues. The germline V gene encodes CDR1 SGHAT and CDR2 FQNNGV. The CDR3 loop is CASSLQGMGEKLFF. Here the CDR3 DNA reads TGTGCCAGCAGCTTACAGGGCATGGGTGAAAAACTGTTTTTT.

This clonotype has only a few counts. The chain links TRBV11-2 to TRBJ2-1, with D unclear. The germline gives CDR1 SGHAT, CDR2 FQNNGV. The ends were cut back, 7 bases at V and 6 bases at J, with 13 bases in the middle. The CDR3 has 13 amino acids. The CDR3 loop is CASTGPVGNEQFF. Written as DNA, the CDR3 is TGTGCCAGCACAGGCCCCGTAGGCAATGAGCAGTTCTTC.

The rearrangement joins TRBV11-1 to TRBJ2-5, with D hard to call. The CDR3 totals 14 residues. Trimming removed 2 bases from V and 1 base from J, with 8 bases in between. Germline lookup yields CDR1 SGHAT and CDR2 FQDESV (reference sequence). This chain's CDR3 is CASSLRVSQETQYF. DNA of the CDR3: TGTGCCAGCAGCTTACGCGTCAGCCAAGAGACCCAGTACTTC.

The chain links TRBV11-3 to TRBJ1-3; 7 bases align to TRBD1. CDR1 and CDR2 from the germline V gene are SGHNT and YENEEA. V was clipped by 5 bases and J by 8 bases; unmatched bases: 6. This CDR3 is 13 amino acids long. The CDR3, as DNA: TGTGCCAGCAGCATCGACAGGGATGACACCATATATTTT. It encodes CASSIDRDDTIYF.

The chain joins TRBV3-1 to TRBJ2-7; TRBD2 agrees at 10 bases. From germline, CDR1 is LGHDT and CDR2 YNNKEL (reference sequence). The CDR3 covers 15 residues. After removal of 4 bases from V and 2 bases from J, the junction contained 5 bases not matched to a gene. DNA for the CDR3: TGTGCCAGCAGCCCAGGACTAGCGGTGACCTACGAGCAGTACTTC. Protein: CASSPGLAVTYEQYF.

This clonotype was seen only a few times. The chain has TRBV12-3 or TRBV12-4 and TRBJ1-2; D is possibly TRBD1 (6 bases). The CDR3 has 14 amino acids. With 3 bases removed from V and 4 bases from J, the gap between germline ends came to 12 bases. CDR3 loop: CASSFGLQGYGYTF. The CDR3 region has the DNA TGTGCCAGCAGTTTCGGTCTACAGGGCTATGGCTACACCTTC.

This clonotype was counted a few times. The chain uses TRBV5-1 and TRBJ2-2, with D tentatively TRBD2 (5 bases). The CDR3 spans 15 residues. Per the germline V gene, CDR1 is SGHRS and CDR2 is YFSETQ. V lost 1 base to trimming and J lost 0 bases, with 7 bases between them. The CDR3 nucleotides are TGCGCCAGCAGCTTGCAGCGGACGAACACCGGGGAGCTGTTTTTT. It yields the protein CASSLQRTNTGELFF.

The chain recombines TRBV14 with TRBJ1-4; 7 nucleotides match TRBD1. Germline lookup yields CDR1 SGHDN and CDR2 FVKESK. This CDR3 region has 15 residues. The junction had 7 bases not matched to a gene; V was cut back by 1 base and J by 8 bases. The CDR3: CASSQGARGSEKLFF. The CDR3 DNA follows: TGTGCCAGCAGCCAAGGGGCCAGGGGGTCCGAAAAACTGTTTTTT.

This clonotype was recorded a few times. This chain uses TRBV7-9 with TRBJ1-2; perhaps TRBD1 as D (5 bases). The CDR3 length is 15 residues. The V end was cut by 5 bases, the J end by 5 bases, with 18 bases between. Germline V gene lookup returns CDR1 SEHNR and CDR2 FQNEAQ (reference sequence). CDR3 DNA: TGTGCCAGCAGCGCCTCCGGGACGGAGCGATATGGCTACACCTTC. This translates into CASSASGTERYGYTF.

This clonotype has a handful of counts. J is TRBJ2-3 and V is TRBV5-1; possibly TRBD1 for D (6 bases). The germline V gene encodes CDR1 SGHRS and CDR2 YFSETQ. CDR3 size: 15 residues. V was pared by 0 bases and J by 6 bases, with 14 bases between. CDR3 amino acids: CASSLALTGQDTQYF. CDR3 nucleotide sequence: TGCGCCAGCAGCTTGGCCCTGACAGGCCAGGATACGCAGTATTTT.

The rearrangement uses TRBV7-9 and TRBJ1-1, with TRBD1 matching 9 bases. Germline V CDR1 and CDR2: SEHNR, FQNEAQ (reference sequence). The length of the CDR3 is 14 residues. Trimming took 6 bases from V and 1 from J; bases not matched to a gene: 3. CDR3 in DNA: TGTGCCAGCAGAAGGGACAGGGAGAACACTGAAGCTTTCTTT. This codes for CASRRDRENTEAFF. Full variable domain (missing parts from reference TRBV7-9 and TRBJ1-1): DTGVSQNPRHKITKRGQNVTFRCDPISEHNRLYWYRQTLGQGPEFLTYFQNEAQLEKSRLLSDRFSAERPKGSFSTLEIQRTEQGDSAMYLCASRRDRENTEAFFGQGTRLTVV.

V is TRBV5-1 and J is TRBJ2-7, with a weak D call TRBD2 (6 bases). V lost 1 base and J 0 bases, leaving 8 bases between the germline ends. CDR1 and CDR2 (germline): SGHRS, YFSETQ. This CDR3 spans 14 amino acids. CDR3: CASSLTGSSYEQYV. The CDR3, as DNA: TGCGCCAGCAGCTTGACCGGGAGCTCCTACGAGCAGTACGTC.

CDR3 sequence reads: CASSLEGQGARVQYV. In nucleotides, the CDR3 is TGTGCCAGCAGCTTAGAGGGACAGGGGGCGAGGGTGCAGTACGTC. V gene TRBV11-2 combines with J gene TRBJ2-7; 12 nucleotides align to TRBD1. The CDR3 extends over 15 amino acids. Germline CDR1 SGHAT, CDR2 FQNNGV. The J segment lost 9 bases and the V segment lost 0 bases, leaving 6 bases of the junction unmatched.

V gene TRBV18 combines with J gene TRBJ1-3, with D unclear. The V gene's germline CDR1 is KGHSH and CDR2 LQKENI. This CDR3 contains 14 residues. V lost 0 bases, J lost 4 bases, and 7 bases lay in between. The CDR3: CASSPPTAGNTIYF. CDR3 DNA: TGTGCCAGCTCACCACCGACTGCAGGAAACACCATATATTTT. The entire variable domain, with the rest obtained from reference TRBV18 and TRBJ1-3, is as follows: NAGVMQNPRHLVRRRGQEARLRCSPMKGHSHVYWYRQLPEEGLKFMVYLQKENIIDESGMPKERFSAEFPKEGPSILRIQQVVRGDSAAYFCASSPPTAGNTIYFGEGSWLTVV.

The chain employs TRBV20-1 and TRBJ1-2, with D hard to call. The CDR3 sequence is 13 residues long. The V end was cut by 3 bases, the J end by 4 bases, with 12 bases between. In germline, CDR1 is DFQATT, CDR2 SNEGSKA (reference sequence). In DNA form, the CDR3 reads TGCAGTGCTAGCGGGGATCTGGGCTATGGCTACACCTTC. Amino acid sequence: CSASGDLGYGYTF.

As DNA, the CDR3 is TGTGCCAGCTCAAGGGGTGGCCCGGAGTACTTC. Amino acids: CASSRGGPEYF. The chain employs TRBV12-3 or TRBV12-4 and TRBJ2-5; weak D call: TRBD1 (5 bases). The CDR3 extends over 11 amino acids. V lost 8 bases and J 12 bases, leaving 16 bases between the germline ends.

The chain uses TRBV12-3 or TRBV12-4 and TRBJ1-3; D may be TRBD1 (6 bases). The CDR3 contains 15 residues. V lost 7 bases and J lost 0, with 13 bases in between. CDR3 DNA sequence: TGTGCCAGCACCAAGGACAGCATCTCTGGAAACACCATATATTTT. This gives the protein CASTKDSISGNTIYF.

The table lists this clonotype with many counts. The chain links TRBV29-1 to TRBJ2-1; TRBD1 matches 8 bases. Trimming cost V 7 bases and J 5 bases; bases outside gene matches: 10. Germline V gives CDR1 SQVTM, CDR2 ANQGSEA. There are 14 residues in the CDR3. The CDR3 coding sequence is TGCAGCGCCAGGGGTGACAGGGGTGACAATGAGCAGTTCTTC. This sequence encodes CSARGDRGDNEQFF.

The chain employs TRBV11-2 and TRBJ1-4, with D unclear. V was trimmed by 8 bases and J by 3 bases, leaving 13 bases between them. Germline lookup yields CDR1 SGHAT and CDR2 FQNNGV. This CDR3 is built from 14 residues. The CDR3 nucleotides are TGTGCCAGCGCACCGGGGTTGTCTAATGAAAAACTGTTTTTT. Translation: CASAPGLSNEKLFF.

The V call is TRBV5-1, the J call TRBJ2-6; TRBD1 matches 7 bases. V lost 4 bases, J lost 2 bases, and 3 bases stayed unmatched. Germline CDR1 is SGHRS and CDR2 is YFSETQ. The CDR3 contains 15 residues. In DNA form, the CDR3 reads TGCGCCAGCAGCATGACAGGGACTGGGGCCAACGTCCTGACTTTC. Its translation: CASSMTGTGANVLTF.

This clonotype has more than one count but fewer than ten. J is TRBJ2-3 and V is TRBV12-3 or TRBV12-4; 10 nucleotides line up with TRBD2. The CDR3 spans 17 residues. V lost 1 base to trimming and J lost 7 bases; unmatched junction nucleotides: 11. The CDR3 loop reads CASSLEGPAGGSHTQYF. The CDR3 nucleotides are TGTGCCAGCAGTTTAGAAGGACCAGCGGGAGGGTCGCATACGCAGTATTTT.

The CDR3 DNA reads TGTGCCATCATGGCAGATGCCCATGAGCAGTTCTTC. Its protein is CAIMADAHEQFF. V and J are TRBV10-3 and TRBJ2-1; D call uncertain. Germline assignment: CDR1 ENHRY and CDR2 SYGVKD. The CDR3 loop spans 12 amino acids. V was cut by 7 bases and J by 8 bases, with 12 bases left in between.

V is TRBV3-1 and J is TRBJ2-5; D unresolved. Trimming cost V 0 bases and J 6 bases, with 8 bases left between them. Germline CDR1 is LGHDT and CDR2 is YNNKEL (reference sequence). This CDR3 spans 13 amino acids. This CDR3 is CASSQDITQTQYF. The CDR3 DNA reads as TGTGCCAGCAGCCAAGATATAACTCAGACCCAGTACTTC.

The chain uses TRBV5-1 and TRBJ2-7; the D gene is possibly TRBD1 (5 bases). The CDR3 is 16 amino acids. V was trimmed by 0 bases and J by 4 bases, leaving 17 bases between them. Per germline, CDR1 SGHRS and CDR2 YFSETQ. CDR3 amino acids: CASSLGQPWGSYEQYF. The CDR3 DNA follows: TGCGCCAGCAGCTTGGGACAGCCCTGGGGATCATACGAGCAGTACTTC.